These T cell receptor beta chains were read from a single sample in a study of technical replicates of blood from a few donors. Libraries were prepared by immunoSEQ multiplex PCR; TCRdb keeps only in-frame clonotypes and omits some of them. The top ten clones hold about 0.37% of a sample with roughly 80,000 clones, around 94% of them seen once. Sequenced: T cells isolated from PBMCs. The receptors originated from a human donor in good health. CDR3s include the opening cysteine and the closing phenylalanine or tryptophan. The D gene is left open where the match is weak. Rows give clone size only sometimes, using once, few, many, or a class for an expanded clone.

-,TRBV7-9,-,TRBJ2-2,TGTGCCAGCAGCTTGATGGCCGCCGGGGAGCTGTTTTTT,CASSLMAAGELFF
TRBD2,TRBV6-1,-,TRBJ2-7,TGTGCCAGCAGCCAACTAGCGGGAGAAGACGAGCAGTACTTC,CASSQLAGEDEQYF
TRBD2,TRBV11-1,-,TRBJ2-1,TGTGCCAGCTCTTTCCGGGAGGGCCTTTGGGTTGAGCAGTTCTTC,CASSFREGLWVEQFF
TRBD2,TRBV4-3,-,TRBJ2-3,TGCGCCAGCAGCCAAGGACTAGCGGGAAGCACAGATACGCAGTATTTT,CASSQGLAGSTDTQYF
-,TRBV28,-,TRBJ1-1,TGTGCCAGCGCTGCGGTCATGAACACTGAAGCTTTCTTT,CASAAVMNTEAFF
-,TRBV28,once,TRBJ2-7,TGTGCCAGCAGGCCGGGTGCAGCGGCCTACGAGCAGTACTTC,CASRPGAAAYEQYF
-,TRBV4-2,-,TRBJ2-5,TGTGCCAGCAGCCAAGACCTAGCCCGGGAGACCCAGTACTTC,CASSQDLARETQYF
-,TRBV9,-,TRBJ2-7,TGTGCCAGCAGCGTAGCTCCCAGCGGTCCAACCTACGAGCAGTACTTC,CASSVAPSGPTYEQYF
TRBD2,TRBV28,once,TRBJ2-3,TGTGCCAGCAGTTTAGACCTGCCGGGACTAGCGGGAGTAGAAACAGATACGCAGTATTTT,CASSLDLPGLAGVETDTQYF
-,TRBV27,-,TRBJ2-7,TGTGCCACCTATCAATCGCGGGGCTCCTACGAGCAGTACTTC,CATYQSRGSYEQYF
-,TRBV7-8,-,TRBJ2-7,TGTGCCAGCAGCAGAGTTGTTGGGAGCTCCTACGAGCAGTACTTC,CASSRVVGSSYEQYF
-,TRBV30,once,TRBJ1-1,TGTGCCTGGAGTAGAGGGGAGGACACTGAAGCTTTCTTT,CAWSRGEDTEAFF
-,TRBV11-2,-,TRBJ2-3,TGTGCCAGTCGACAGGGACGGGAGACTAGCACAGATACGCAGTATTTT,CASRQGRETSTDTQYF
-,TRBV6-5,-,TRBJ1-5,TGTGCCAGCAGTACAGGGTCTTGGCAGCCCCAGCATTTT,CASSTGSWQPQHF
-,TRBV27,-,TRBJ1-1,TGTGCCAGCAGTCTCCCAGAGGTCGGCACTGAAGCTTTCTTT,CASSLPEVGTEAFF
TRBD1,TRBV5-8,-,TRBJ1-2,TGTGCCAGCAGCTCGGACAGGATCAACTATGGCTACACCTTC,CASSSDRINYGYTF
-,TRBV6-4,-,TRBJ1-5,TGTGCCAGCGGGGAGCAGCCCCAGCATTTT,CASGEQPQHF
TRBD1,TRBV9,-,TRBJ1-3,TGTGCCAGCAGCCCACAGGGGACCAAACCGAGCTCTGGAAACACCATATATTTT,CASSPQGTKPSSGNTIYF
-,TRBV7-8,once,TRBJ2-1,TGTGCCAGCAGCCTAGAGCGACTGAGCTCCTACAATGAGCAGTTCTTC,CASSLERLSSYNEQFF
-,TRBV11-3,-,TRBJ2-7,TGTGCCAGCAGCTTAAATCCCTCCGGCGAGCAGTACTTC,CASSLNPSGEQYF
TRBD1,TRBV27,-,TRBJ2-3,TGTGCCAGCAGTCTGGAGGGGACAGGGGAGATAGATACGCAGTATTTT,CASSLEGTGEIDTQYF
-,TRBV28,-,TRBJ1-1,TGTGCCAGCAGTTTGCCCGTGGGGGGGTTAGGTACTGAAGCTTTCTTT,CASSLPVGGLGTEAFF
-,TRBV15,-,TRBJ1-5,TGTGCCACCAGCCCAGGCTTCAATCAGCCCCAGCATTTT,CATSPGFNQPQHF
TRBD2,TRBV7-2,once,TRBJ2-1,TGTGCCAGCAGCCCCAGTAGCGGGAGAAGCAATGAGCAGTTCTTC,CASSPSSGRSNEQFF
-,TRBV20-1,-,TRBJ1-1,TGCAGTGGCGGGTTGACTGAAGCTTTCTTT,CSGGLTEAFF
-,TRBV9,few,TRBJ1-1,TGTGCCAGCAGCGAGGGACAGAACACTGAAGCTTTCTTT,CASSEGQNTEAFF
TRBD1,TRBV2,-,TRBJ1-1,TGTGCCAGCAGTGGGACAGGGCCTGAAGCTTTCTTT,CASSGTGPEAFF
-,TRBV19,-,TRBJ1-2,TGTGCCAGTATTGGACAGAGACGAGATAGTACTAACTATGGCTACACCTTC,CASIGQRRDSTNYGYTF
-,TRBV9,-,TRBJ2-1,TGTGCCAGCAGCGAGTTCGGAGGCAATGAGCAGTTCTTC,CASSEFGGNEQFF
-,TRBV11-1,-,TRBJ1-1,TGTGCCAGCAGCTTAGACAGGGACGGGGCTTTCTTT,CASSLDRDGAFF